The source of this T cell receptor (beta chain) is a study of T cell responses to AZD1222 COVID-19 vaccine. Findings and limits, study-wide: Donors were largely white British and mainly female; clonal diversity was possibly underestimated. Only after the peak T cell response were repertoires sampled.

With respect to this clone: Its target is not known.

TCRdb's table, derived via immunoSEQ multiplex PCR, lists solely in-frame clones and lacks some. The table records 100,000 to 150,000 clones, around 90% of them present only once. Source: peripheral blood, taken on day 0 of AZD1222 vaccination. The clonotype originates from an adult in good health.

Here the CDR3 reads CASSPTGRGETQYF. CDR3 sequence (DNA): TGTGCCAGCTCACCAACAGGGCGTGGAGAGACCCAGTACTTC. This sequence joins TRBV18 and TRBJ2-5; D might be TRBD1 (6 bases). V lost 2 bases and J lost 4, with 11 bases in between. Per germline, CDR1 KGHSH and CDR2 LQKENI. The CDR3 has 14 amino acids.